The sequence of this T cell receptor beta chain was determined in a study of blood T cell repertoires in COVID-19. At the level of the study: Some COVID-19 samples were acute and others convalescent; all came from the United States, Italy and Spain. The analysed material was cDNA or gDNA that came from T cells, B-cell-depleted T cells, or PBMCs.

This CDR3 contains 14 residues. Germline CDR1 SGHRS, CDR2 YFSETQ. The junction had 4 bases not matched to a gene; V was cut back by 3 bases and J by 7 bases. Libraries were prepared by immunoSEQ multiplex PCR; TCRdb keeps only in-frame clonotypes and omits some of them. The sample contains fewer than 85,000 clones, 83% of which appear only once. The rearrangement links TRBV5-1 to TRBJ2-1, with 10 bases fitting TRBD2. Source material: peripheral blood. This TCR derives from a man under 40 with COVID-19, enrolled during active disease. CDR3: CASSSGAGGNEQFF. Here the CDR3 DNA reads TGCGCCAGCAGCTCCGGAGCGGGAGGGAATGAGCAGTTCTTC.